This TCR beta chain was sequenced for a study of blood T cell repertoires in COVID-19. The repertoire was sequenced with immunoSEQ multiplex PCR; TCRdb's copy has only in-frame clones and lacks some. The sample shows under 200,000 clones, 86% of them seen only once. This CDR3 is 14 amino acids long. Trimming at V came to 7 bases and at J to 4 bases, leaving 4 bases not matched to a gene. CDR1 is ENHRY, CDR2 SYGVKD, per germline. The sequenced sample was peripheral blood. The sequence derives from a man aged 18 to 30 with acute or convalescent COVID-19. This chain connects TRBV10-3 to TRBJ2-7; 13 nucleotides match TRBD2. This chain's CDR3 is CAITRTSGGYEQYF. In nucleotides, the CDR3 is TGTGCCATCACTCGGACTAGCGGGGGATACGAGCAGTACTTC.